One and the same sample provided the 5 T cell receptor beta chains below, sequenced in a study of molecular identifiers for immune sequencing clone quantification. TCRdb ran MiXCR on the PCR reads and lists one entry per CDR3 protein. The table has hundreds of thousands of distinct CDR3 sequences, about 25% seen once. Sequences were obtained from naive CD8+ T cells from blood, with Jurkat cell RNA spiked in. Sample subset: FACS-sorted CD8+CD4-CCR7+CD45RA+ naive T cells. The receptors stem from a human donor in good health. Some libraries in this study had Jurkat cell RNA spiked in.

The chain uses TRBV4-1 and TRBJ1-2; TRBD1 agrees at 7 bases. This CDR3 comprises 16 residues. Trimming removed 0 bases from V and 5 bases from J; junction bases left unmatched: 9. CDR1 MGHRA and CDR2 YSYEKL come from the germline V gene. The CDR3 DNA reads as TGCGCCAGCAGCCAAGAAACGGCAGGGGGTTGGTATGGCTACACCTTC. As protein: CASSQETAGGWYGYTF.

Of note for this clonotype: A junction boundary mismatches the germline segment, possibly from a read error. This CDR3 is CASRQSARAETPYF. Here the CDR3 DNA reads TGCGCCAGCAGGCAATCAGCCCGCGCAGAGACCCCGTACTTC. The chain couples TRBV23-1 to TRBJ2-5; D remains unclear. TRBV23-1 is an ORF; its function is uncertain. The CDR3 extends over 14 amino acids.

This clonotype was recorded a few times. CDR3 protein: CASSGSQGVAKNIQYF. The CDR3, as DNA: TGTGCCAGCAGTGGCTCACAAGGTGTGGCCAAAAACATTCAGTACTTC. This chain links TRBV6-1 with TRBJ2-4, with unresolved D. Germline V gene sequence: CDR1 MNHNS, CDR2 SASEGT. This CDR3 comprises 16 residues. The V gene lost 4 bases and the J gene lost 1 base, with 14 bases spanning the gap.

The chain recombines TRBV29-1 with TRBJ2-1; possible D gene TRBD2, 6 bases. Germline V gene lookup returns CDR1 SQVTM and CDR2 ANQGSEA. The CDR3 runs 14 residues. The V end lost 5 bases, the J end lost 5 bases, and 16 bases lay between the germline ends. CDR3 amino acids: CSVIRGVGHNEQFF. In DNA form, the CDR3 reads TGCAGCGTTATTCGCGGGGTAGGGCACAATGAGCAGTTCTTC.

This clonotype was detected only a few times. The genes are TRBV12-3 or TRBV12-4 and TRBJ2-5; TRBD2 aligns across 10 bases. The J segment lost 5 bases and the V segment lost 5 bases, leaving 8 bases of the junction unmatched. The CDR3 has 15 amino acids. The CDR3 loop is CASSPPSGGLETQYF. The CDR3 region has the DNA TGTGCCAGCAGTCCGCCTAGCGGGGGATTGGAGACCCAGTACTTC.